These 3 T cell receptor beta chains share one sample of origin, sequenced in a study of cytomegalovirus exposure and HLA in healthy donors. TCRdb keeps only in-frame clones here, not all; method: immunoSEQ multiplex PCR. Among under 200,000 clones, about 96% were seen once, and the ten largest hold about 0.89%. The sequenced sample consisted of PBMCs. Receptor source: a woman under 30 in good health and CMV-seronegative.

This clone was detected only once. This chain joins TRBV19 and TRBJ2-6; no firm D call. V lost 7 bases and J lost 2, with 6 bases in between. The CDR3 loop spans 13 amino acids. Germline CDR1 is LNHDA and CDR2 is SQIVND (reference sequence). The chain's CDR3 is CASTRAGANVLTF. CDR3 coding DNA: TGTGCCAGTACTCGCGCTGGGGCCAACGTCCTGACTTTC.

The chain recombines TRBV5-6 with TRBJ2-3; 7 bases align to TRBD2. This CDR3 comprises 15 residues. V lost 2 bases, J lost 0 bases, and 3 bases stayed unmatched. In germline, CDR1 is SGHDT, CDR2 YYEEEE. CDR3 loop: CASSFLADSTDTQYF. As DNA, the CDR3 is TGTGCCAGCAGCTTTCTAGCGGACAGCACAGATACGCAGTATTTT.

The chain recombines TRBV27 with TRBJ2-5, with TRBD1 as a possible D gene (5 bases). CDR1 MNHEY and CDR2 SMNVEV come from the germline V gene (reference sequence). V gave up 5 bases and J gave up 5 bases, with 12 bases separating them. The CDR3 spans 13 residues. This CDR3 reads CASSQGLEETQYF. The CDR3 DNA sequence: TGTGCCAGCAGTCAGGGCCTCGAGGAGACCCAGTACTTC.